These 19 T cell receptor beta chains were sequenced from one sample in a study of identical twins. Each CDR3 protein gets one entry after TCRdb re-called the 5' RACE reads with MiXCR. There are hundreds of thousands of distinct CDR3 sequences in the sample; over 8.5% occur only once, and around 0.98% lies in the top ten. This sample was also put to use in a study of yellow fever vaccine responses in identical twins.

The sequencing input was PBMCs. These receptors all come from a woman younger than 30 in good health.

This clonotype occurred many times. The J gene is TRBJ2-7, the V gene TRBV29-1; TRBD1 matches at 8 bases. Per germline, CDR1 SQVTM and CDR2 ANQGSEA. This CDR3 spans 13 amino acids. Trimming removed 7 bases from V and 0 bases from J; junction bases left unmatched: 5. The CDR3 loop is CSARTGSSYEQYF. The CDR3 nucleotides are TGCAGCGCCAGGACAGGGAGCTCCTACGAGCAGTACTTC.

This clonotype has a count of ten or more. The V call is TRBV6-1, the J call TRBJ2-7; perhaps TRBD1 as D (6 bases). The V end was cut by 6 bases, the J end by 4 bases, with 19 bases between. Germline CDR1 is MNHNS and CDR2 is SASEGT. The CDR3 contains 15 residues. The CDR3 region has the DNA TGTGCCAGCAGCCCCTCCAGGGGTATCGGATACGAGCAGTACTTC. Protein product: CASSPSRGIGYEQYF.

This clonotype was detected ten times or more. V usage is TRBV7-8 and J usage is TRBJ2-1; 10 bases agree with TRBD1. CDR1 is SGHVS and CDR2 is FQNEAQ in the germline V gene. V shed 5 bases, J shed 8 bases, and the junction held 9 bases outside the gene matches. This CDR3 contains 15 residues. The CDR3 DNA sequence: TGTGCCAGCAGCCAACTCCGAGGGACAGGGGATGAGCAGTTCTTC. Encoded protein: CASSQLRGTGDEQFF.

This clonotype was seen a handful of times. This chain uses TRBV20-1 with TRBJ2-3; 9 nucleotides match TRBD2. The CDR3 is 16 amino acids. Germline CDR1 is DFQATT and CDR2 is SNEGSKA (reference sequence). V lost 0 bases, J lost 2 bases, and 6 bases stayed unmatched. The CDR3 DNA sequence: TGCAGTGCTAGAGATTCGGCGGGAGGGTTCACAGATACGCAGTATTTT. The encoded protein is CSARDSAGGFTDTQYF.

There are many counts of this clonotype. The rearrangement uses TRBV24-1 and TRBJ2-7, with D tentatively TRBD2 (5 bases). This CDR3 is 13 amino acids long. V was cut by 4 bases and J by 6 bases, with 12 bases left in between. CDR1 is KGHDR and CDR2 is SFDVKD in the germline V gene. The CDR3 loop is CATSDEGAGEQYF. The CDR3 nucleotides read TGTGCCACCAGTGACGAGGGAGCTGGCGAGCAGTACTTC.

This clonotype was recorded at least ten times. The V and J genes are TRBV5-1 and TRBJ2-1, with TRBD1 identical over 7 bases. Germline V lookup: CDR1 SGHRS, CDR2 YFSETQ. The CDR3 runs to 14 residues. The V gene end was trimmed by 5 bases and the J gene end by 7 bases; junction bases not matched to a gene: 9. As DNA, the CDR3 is TGCGCCAGCAGTAGAAGACAGGGATGGAATGAGCAGTTCTTC. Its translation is CASSRRQGWNEQFF.

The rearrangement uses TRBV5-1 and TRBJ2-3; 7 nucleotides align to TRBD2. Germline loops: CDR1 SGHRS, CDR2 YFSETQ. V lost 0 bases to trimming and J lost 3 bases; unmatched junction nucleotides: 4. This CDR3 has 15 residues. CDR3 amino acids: CASSLVASGTDTQYF. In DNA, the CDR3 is TGCGCCAGCAGCTTGGTAGCTAGCGGAACAGATACGCAGTATTTT. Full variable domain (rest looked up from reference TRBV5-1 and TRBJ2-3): KAGVTQTPRYLIKTRGQQVTLSCSPISGHRSVSWYQQTPGQGLQFLFEYFSETQRNKGNFPGRFSGRQFSNSRSEMNVSTLELGDSALYLCASSLVASGTDTQYFGPGTRLTVL.

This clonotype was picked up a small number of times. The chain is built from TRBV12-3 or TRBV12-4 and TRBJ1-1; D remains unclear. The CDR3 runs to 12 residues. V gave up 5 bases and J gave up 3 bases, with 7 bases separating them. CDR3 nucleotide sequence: TGTGCCAGCAGTCGGGTGTACACTGAAGCTTTCTTT. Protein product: CASSRVYTEAFF.

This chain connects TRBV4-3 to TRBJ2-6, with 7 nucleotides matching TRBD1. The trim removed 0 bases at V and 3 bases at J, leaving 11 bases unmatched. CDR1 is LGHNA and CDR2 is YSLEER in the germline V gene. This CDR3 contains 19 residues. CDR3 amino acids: CASSQESTGPGVGANVLTF. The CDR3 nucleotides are TGCGCCAGCAGCCAAGAGTCGACAGGGCCTGGGGTTGGGGCCAACGTCCTGACTTTC.

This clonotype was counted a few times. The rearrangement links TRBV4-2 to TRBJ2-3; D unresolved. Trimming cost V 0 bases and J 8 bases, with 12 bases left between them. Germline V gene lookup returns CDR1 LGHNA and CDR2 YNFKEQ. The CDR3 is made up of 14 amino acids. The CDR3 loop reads CASSQETDLGTQYF. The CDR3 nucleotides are TGTGCCAGCAGCCAAGAGACGGATCTAGGTACGCAGTATTTT.

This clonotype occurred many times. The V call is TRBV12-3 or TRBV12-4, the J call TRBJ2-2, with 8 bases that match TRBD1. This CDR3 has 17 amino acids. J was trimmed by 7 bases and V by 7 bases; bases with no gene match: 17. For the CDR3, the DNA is TGTGCCAGCACCCTGGGATCCGGGACAGGTTTTATCGGGGAGCTGTTTTTT. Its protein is CASTLGSGTGFIGELFF.

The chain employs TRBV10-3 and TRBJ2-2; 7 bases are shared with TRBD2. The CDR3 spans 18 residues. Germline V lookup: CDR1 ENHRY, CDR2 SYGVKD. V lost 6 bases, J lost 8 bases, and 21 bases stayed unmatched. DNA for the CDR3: TGTGCCATCAGGGACACTAGCCGGGACTACCTACCGGGGGGGGAGCTGTTTTTT. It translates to CAIRDTSRDYLPGGELFF.

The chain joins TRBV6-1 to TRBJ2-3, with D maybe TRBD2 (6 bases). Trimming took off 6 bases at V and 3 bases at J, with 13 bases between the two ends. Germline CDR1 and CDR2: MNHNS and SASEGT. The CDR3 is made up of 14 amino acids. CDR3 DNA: TGTGCCAGCAGGACGACCGGGAGTACAGATACGCAGTATTTT. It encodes CASRTTGSTDTQYF.

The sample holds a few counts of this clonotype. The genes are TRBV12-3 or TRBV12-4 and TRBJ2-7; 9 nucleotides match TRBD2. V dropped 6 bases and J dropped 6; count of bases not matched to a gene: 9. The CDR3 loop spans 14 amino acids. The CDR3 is CASRLAGSGLEQYF. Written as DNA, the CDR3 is TGTGCCAGCAGGCTAGCGGGGTCGGGTCTCGAGCAGTACTTC.

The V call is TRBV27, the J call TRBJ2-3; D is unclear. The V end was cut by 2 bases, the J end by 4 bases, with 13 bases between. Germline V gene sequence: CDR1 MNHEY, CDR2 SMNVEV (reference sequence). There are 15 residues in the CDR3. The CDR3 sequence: CASSLSQVGPDTQYF. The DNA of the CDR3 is TGTGCCAGCAGTTTAAGTCAGGTTGGACCAGATACGCAGTATTTT.

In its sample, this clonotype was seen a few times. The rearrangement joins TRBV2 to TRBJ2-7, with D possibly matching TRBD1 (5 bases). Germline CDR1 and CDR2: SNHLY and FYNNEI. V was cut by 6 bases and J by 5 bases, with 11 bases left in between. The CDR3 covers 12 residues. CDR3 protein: CASRRGRDEQYF. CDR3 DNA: TGTGCCAGCAGAAGGGGCAGGGACGAGCAGTACTTC.

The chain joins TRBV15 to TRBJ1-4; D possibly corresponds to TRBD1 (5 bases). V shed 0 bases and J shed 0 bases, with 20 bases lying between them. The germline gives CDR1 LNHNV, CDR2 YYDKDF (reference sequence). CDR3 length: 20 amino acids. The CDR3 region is CATSREVVFQGMATNEKLFF. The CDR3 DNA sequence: TGTGCCACCAGCAGAGAGGTTGTTTTCCAGGGTATGGCAACTAATGAAAAACTGTTTTTT.

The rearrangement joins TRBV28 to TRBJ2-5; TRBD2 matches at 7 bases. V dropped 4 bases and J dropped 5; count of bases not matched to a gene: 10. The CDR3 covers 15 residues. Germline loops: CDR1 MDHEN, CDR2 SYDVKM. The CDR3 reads CASSSWASGGETQYF. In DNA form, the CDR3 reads TGTGCCAGCAGTTCATGGGCTAGCGGTGGGGAGACCCAGTACTTC.

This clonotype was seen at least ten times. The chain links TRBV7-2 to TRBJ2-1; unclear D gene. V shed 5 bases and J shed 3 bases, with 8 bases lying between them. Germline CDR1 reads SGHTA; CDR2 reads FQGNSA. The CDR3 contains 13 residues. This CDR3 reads CASSLVHYNEQFF. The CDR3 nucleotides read TGTGCCAGCAGCCTCGTTCACTACAATGAGCAGTTCTTC.